This TCR beta chain was recovered during a study of metastatic and nonmetastatic thyroid tumors. Study-wide background: From malignant and benign thyroid patients, repertoires in blood and in tumor or nodule tissue were compared.

Regarding this clone: Its antigen is not identified.

Study-wide results and limits: In blood and tumor, TCR beta diversity was reportedly significantly higher in malignant thyroid tumors than in benign nodules.

No patient received treatment before thyroid surgery. Per the study methods: What underpinned the distant-metastasis classifier for papillary thyroid cancer was the set of CDR3 differences across clinicopathological groups. TCRdb re-called clones via MiXCR from the PCR reads. It is TCRdb's table, rather than the study itself, that gives the V and J calls and clone size. The sample yields about 3,300 clones, roughly a quarter seen once. This CDR3 is 15 amino acids long. Per the germline V gene, CDR1 is SEHNR and CDR2 is FQNEAQ (reference sequence). The V and J ends lost 5 bases and 11 bases, in that order; junction bases with no gene match: 8.

The source is a female donor with papillary thyroid cancer or a benign thyroid nodule (not recorded which). Some clones in this sample may be carry-over from other donors' samples. The J gene is TRBJ1-6, the V gene TRBV7-9, with 11 bases that match TRBD1. Sequencing was performed on tumor tissue. The CDR3 loop reads CASSIRTGGITPLHF. CDR3 bases: TGTGCCAGCAGCATCAGGACAGGGGGCATTACACCCCTCCACTTT.